The 12 T cell receptor beta chains below all came from one sample that was sequenced in a study of blood T cells in healthy people across ages. With a J-beta primer mix and a sample-barcoded 5' primer, a second PCR ran about 6 to 11 cycles. A single record per CDR3 protein comes from TCRdb applying MiXCR to the 5' RACE reads. The repertoire holds fewer than 700,000 distinct CDR3 sequences, roughly 41% seen once, with 30% in the top ten. The sequenced sample consisted of blood. These receptors originate from an elderly man in good health.

The chain is built from TRBV9 and TRBJ1-1; 8 nucleotides match TRBD1. V gave up 3 bases and J gave up 4 bases; unmatched junction bases: 5. The germline V gene encodes CDR1 SGDLS and CDR2 YYNGEE. The CDR3 loop spans 14 amino acids. For the CDR3, the DNA is TGTGCCAGCAGCGAAATACAGGGGGGCACTGAAGCTTTCTTT. Residues: CASSEIQGGTEAFF.

The rearrangement uses TRBV28 and TRBJ2-1; 7 nucleotides match TRBD2. V was clipped by 6 bases and J by 3 bases; unmatched bases: 8. This CDR3 contains 15 residues. CDR1 and CDR2 (germline): MDHEN, SYDVKM. CDR3: CASSPLAEIYNEQFF. The CDR3 DNA sequence: TGTGCCAGCAGCCCTCTAGCGGAGATCTACAATGAGCAGTTCTTC. Filled out from reference TRBV28 and TRBJ2-1, the complete variable domain reads DVKVTQSSRYLVKRTGEKVFLECVQDMDHENMFWYRQDPGLGLRLIYFSYDVKMKEKGDIPEGYSVSREKKERFSLILESASTNQTSMYLCASSPLAEIYNEQFFGPGTRLTVL.

The rearrangement links TRBV24-1 to TRBJ2-1; possible D gene TRBD2, 5 bases. The V gene's germline CDR1 is KGHDR and CDR2 SFDVKD. Trimming cost V 4 bases and J 7 bases, with 19 bases left between them. CDR3 size: 16 residues. The CDR3 sequence: CATSETGTPSINEQFF. DNA of the CDR3: TGTGCCACCAGTGAAACGGGAACCCCATCAATAAATGAGCAGTTCTTC.

This clonotype was seen more than once but under ten times. This chain links TRBV3-1 with TRBJ2-2; tentative D call: TRBD2 (5 bases). V was cut by 6 bases and J by 2 bases, with 13 bases left in between. The CDR3 length is 15 residues. The germline V gene encodes CDR1 LGHDT and CDR2 YNNKEL (reference sequence). This CDR3 is CASRPRGSNTGELFF. The CDR3 DNA sequence: TGTGCCAGCAGGCCTAGAGGGAGCAACACCGGGGAGCTGTTTTTT.

This clonotype has only a few counts. This chain connects TRBV6-5 to TRBJ1-6, with TRBD1 identical over 8 bases. J gave up 5 bases and V 5 bases, and 5 bases lay outside the gene matches. CDR1 and CDR2 (germline): MNHEY, SVGAGI. The CDR3 is 15 residues long. This chain's CDR3 is CASSLDRADNSPLHF. The CDR3 DNA reads as TGTGCCAGCAGTCTGGACAGGGCGGATAATTCACCCCTCCACTTT.

This clonotype was seen a few times. The chain links TRBV29-1 to TRBJ1-2, with a possible D match to TRBD1 (5 bases). The CDR3 extends over 13 amino acids. In germline, CDR1 is SQVTM, CDR2 ANQGSEA. Between the trimmed V and J ends, which lost 4 bases and 8 bases, there was a span of 17 bases. The CDR3 coding sequence is TGCAGCGTTGCCCACCGGGGGAGTCAAGGCTACACCTTC. Translating it yields CSVAHRGSQGYTF.

This rearrangement joins TRBV27 to TRBJ2-3; no definite D call. The V gene lost 3 bases and the J gene lost 3 bases, with 7 bases spanning the gap. Germline V gives CDR1 MNHEY, CDR2 SMNVEV (reference sequence). There are 13 residues in the CDR3. The CDR3 region is CASSFSITDTQYF. CDR3 in DNA: TGTGCCAGCAGTTTTTCCATTACAGATACGCAGTATTTT.

The V gene is TRBV6-5, the J gene TRBJ2-5; TRBD2 agrees at 14 bases. V lost 0 bases, J lost 1 base, and 7 bases stayed unmatched. This CDR3 region has 19 residues. The V gene's germline CDR1 is MNHEY and CDR2 SVGAGI. This chain's CDR3 is CASSYSGLAGAGSQETQYF. For the CDR3, the DNA is TGTGCCAGCAGTTACTCGGGACTAGCGGGGGCGGGGTCCCAAGAGACCCAGTACTTC.

This clonotype occurred a few times. A junction end diverges from the germline sequence, so it may reflect a read error. The chain employs TRBV7-2 and TRBJ2-6; TRBD1 agrees at 8 bases. Germline values: CDR1 SGHTA, CDR2 FQGNSA. CDR3 length: 15 residues. The CDR3 DNA reads as TGTGCCAGCAGCCAGGACAGGGCTGGGGCCAACGTCCCGACTTTC. This gives the protein CASSQDRAGANVPTF. Full variable domain (remainder filled in from reference TRBV7-2 and TRBJ2-6): GAGVSQSPSNKVTEKGKDVELRCDPISGHTALYWYRQSLGQGLEFLIYFQGNSAPDKSGLPSDRFSAERTGGSVSTLTIQRTQQEDSAVYLCASSQDRAGANVPTFGAGSRLTVL.

This clonotype has more than one count but fewer than ten. The chain uses TRBV24-1 and TRBJ2-1, with TRBD1 matching over 8 bases. The V segment lost 0 bases and the J segment 7 bases; nucleotides outside the gene matches: 7. Germline V gives CDR1 KGHDR, CDR2 SFDVKD. The CDR3 contains 16 residues. The CDR3 nucleotides are TGTGCCACCAGTGATTTGCTTGGACAGGGTAATAATGAGCAGTTCTTC. It is translated as CATSDLLGQGNNEQFF.

The V gene is TRBV7-2, the J gene TRBJ2-5; D may be TRBD2 (6 bases). The length of the CDR3 is 16 residues. Germline V gives CDR1 SGHTA, CDR2 FQGNSA. V was trimmed by 1 base and J by 11 bases, leaving 23 bases between them. The CDR3: CASSLGVGDSYNGQYF. CDR3 bases: TGTGCCAGCAGCTTAGGCGTGGGGGACTCCTACAATGGGCAGTACTTC.

The J gene is TRBJ1-6, the V gene TRBV25-1; D is undetermined. This CDR3 spans 15 amino acids. V lost 4 bases, J lost 6 bases, and 13 bases lay in between. Germline V gene sequence: CDR1 MGHDK, CDR2 SYGVNS. The CDR3 reads CASSVRTLGNSPLHF. The CDR3 bases are TGTGCCAGCAGTGTTCGAACCTTGGGTAATTCACCCCTCCACTTT.